Included here is one T cell receptor beta chain sequence, with context. Researchers ran the PCR with 60 Vbeta and 13 Jbeta primers. TCRdb's table, derived via immunoSEQ multiplex PCR, lists solely in-frame clones and lacks some. The sample lists 110,000 to 150,000 clones, approximately 72% occurring once. These data belong to a study of cytomegalovirus exposure and HLA in healthy donors. Germline-derived CDR1 and CDR2 are SEHNR and FQNEAQ (reference sequence). V shed 7 bases and J shed 4 bases, with 19 bases lying between them. The CDR3 length is 15 residues. When sampled, the donors appeared nominally healthy, though they likely had unrecorded immune exposures.

Sequences were obtained from PBMCs. The V gene is TRBV7-9, the J gene TRBJ1-1; tentative D call: TRBD1 (5 bases). The source of this sequence is a man between 40 and 49 years old in good health and CMV-seronegative. CDR3 bases: TGTGCCAGCACCCTGGATGGGGCGAGGAGCACTGAAGCTTTCTTT. It is translated as CASTLDGARSTEAFF.